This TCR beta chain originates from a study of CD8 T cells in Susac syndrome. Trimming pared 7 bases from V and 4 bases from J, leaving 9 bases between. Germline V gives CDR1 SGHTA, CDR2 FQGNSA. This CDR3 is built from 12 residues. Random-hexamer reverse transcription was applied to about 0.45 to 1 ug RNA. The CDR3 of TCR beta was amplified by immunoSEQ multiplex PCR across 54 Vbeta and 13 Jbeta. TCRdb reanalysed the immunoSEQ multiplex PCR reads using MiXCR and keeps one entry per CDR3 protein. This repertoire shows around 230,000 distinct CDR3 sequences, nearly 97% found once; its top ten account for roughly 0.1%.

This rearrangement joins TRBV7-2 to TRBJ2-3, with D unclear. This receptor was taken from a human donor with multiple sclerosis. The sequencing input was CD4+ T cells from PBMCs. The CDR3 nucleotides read TGTGCCAGCACCCAATTGGCAGATACGCAGTATTTT. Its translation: CASTQLADTQYF.